The rows below give T cell receptor beta chains drawn from one sample of a study of shared clonotypes between healthy human individuals. Profiled with immunoSEQ multiplex PCR; TCRdb holds only in-frame clones, not every one. The sample gives about 92,000 clones, about 70% of which show up once; approximately 53% is in the top ten. Sequencing was performed on memory CD8+ T cells sorted from blood. The receptors shown here come from a young man in good health. The conserved cysteine and the conserved F or W are not part of the CDR3 here. The D gene is left open where the match is weak.

J gene: TRBJ2-3
V gene: TRBV5-4
D gene: TRBD2
CDR3 protein: ASSSLAGGPDTQY

J gene: TRBJ2-3
V gene: TRBV27
D gene: .
CDR3 protein: ASSPTGPRGTDTQY

J gene: TRBJ2-3
V gene: TRBV19
D gene: TRBD2
CDR3 protein: ASSTTGTTHTDTQY

J gene: TRBJ1-5
V gene: TRBV7-2
D gene: .
CDR3 protein: ASRNWGSDQPQH

J gene: TRBJ2-5
V gene: TRBV27
D gene: .
CDR3 protein: ASSKNLRRTQETQY

J gene: TRBJ1-1
V gene: TRBV7-9
D gene: .
CDR3 protein: ASSKSTDATEAF

J gene: TRBJ2-5
V gene: TRBV6-1
D gene: .
CDR3 protein: ASSEPQQGRETQY

J gene: TRBJ2-6
V gene: TRBV5-1
D gene: .
CDR3 protein: ASSLLTGQTSGANVLT

J gene: TRBJ2-5
V gene: TRBV27
D gene: .
CDR3 protein: ASRAVGGGQETQY

J gene: TRBJ2-3
V gene: TRBV7-8
D gene: TRBD1
CDR3 protein: ASSPPSGTGEDTQY

J gene: TRBJ1-5
V gene: TRBV30
D gene: .
CDR3 protein: AWGPNQPQH

J gene: TRBJ2-7
V gene: TRBV5-5
D gene: TRBD2
CDR3 protein: ASSPVKGTSGNSYEQY

J gene: TRBJ1-5
V gene: TRBV19
D gene: .
CDR3 protein: ATTGGTLGGQPQH

J gene: TRBJ2-7
V gene: TRBV6-5
D gene: TRBD1
CDR3 protein: ASSTGTGGYEQY

J gene: TRBJ1-1
V gene: TRBV2
D gene: .
CDR3 protein: ASSVTGIGNAEAF

J gene: TRBJ2-2
V gene: TRBV6-4
D gene: .
CDR3 protein: ASSDGLQGGELF

J gene: TRBJ2-4
V gene: TRBV2
D gene: .
CDR3 protein: ASRAPGKGPKNIQY

J gene: TRBJ2-2
V gene: TRBV29-1
D gene: .
CDR3 protein: SVEVAGFDTGELF

J gene: TRBJ2-7
V gene: TRBV14
D gene: .
CDR3 protein: ASSQYPGYEQY

J gene: TRBJ2-3
V gene: TRBV25-1
D gene: TRBD2
CDR3 protein: ASGSGSNTDTQY

J gene: TRBJ1-1
V gene: TRBV4-3
D gene: .
CDR3 protein: ASSSGLQNTEAF

J gene: TRBJ1-1
V gene: TRBV28
D gene: .
CDR3 protein: ATGRNTEAF

J gene: TRBJ1-1
V gene: TRBV6-5
D gene: .
CDR3 protein: ASSYSSHGNTEAF

J gene: TRBJ1-5
V gene: TRBV30
D gene: .
CDR3 protein: AWSTRQVGQPQH

J gene: TRBJ2-7
V gene: TRBV4-2
D gene: TRBD2
CDR3 protein: ASSQEGGSSYEQY

J gene: TRBJ2-2
V gene: TRBV7-9
D gene: .
CDR3 protein: ASSSDLTGELF

J gene: TRBJ1-4
V gene: TRBV25-1
D gene: .
CDR3 protein: ASSDDFSREGEKLF

J gene: TRBJ1-5
V gene: TRBV28
D gene: .
CDR3 protein: ASSIGGVPQH

J gene: TRBJ2-7
V gene: TRBV14
D gene: .
CDR3 protein: ASSQVAGYEQY

J gene: TRBJ2-5
V gene: TRBV5-1
D gene: .
CDR3 protein: ASSLGTGKETQY

J gene: TRBJ1-2
V gene: TRBV6-1
D gene: .
CDR3 protein: ASSEAWGRAYGYT

J gene: TRBJ2-7
V gene: TRBV19
D gene: TRBD2
CDR3 protein: ASTPSGGGEQY

J gene: TRBJ1-5
V gene: TRBV2
D gene: .
CDR3 protein: ASSEAVQDQNQPQH

J gene: TRBJ2-1
V gene: TRBV5-1
D gene: .
CDR3 protein: ASSLGGWSNEQF

J gene: TRBJ1-1
V gene: TRBV27
D gene: .
CDR3 protein: ASSFTEDLNTEAF

J gene: TRBJ2-7
V gene: TRBV7-8
D gene: .
CDR3 protein: ASSRLEGLASSYEQY

J gene: TRBJ1-1
V gene: TRBV5-4
D gene: .
CDR3 protein: ASSSTPDSSTEAF

J gene: TRBJ2-3
V gene: TRBV4-3
D gene: TRBD1
CDR3 protein: ASSQGGDRLITDTQY

J gene: TRBJ1-2
V gene: TRBV28
D gene: .
CDR3 protein: ASSFKGWRGYGYT

J gene: TRBJ1-2
V gene: TRBV6-5
D gene: TRBD1
CDR3 protein: ASTPTGGFHGYT

J gene: TRBJ2-3
V gene: TRBV4-2
D gene: .
CDR3 protein: ASSQILPGVGMSSTDTQY

J gene: TRBJ2-5
V gene: TRBV5-4
D gene: .
CDR3 protein: ASSLRGEETQY

J gene: TRBJ1-4
V gene: TRBV7-9
D gene: .
CDR3 protein: ASSLVDGYEKLF

J gene: TRBJ2-1
V gene: TRBV12-5
D gene: .
CDR3 protein: ASGLEGRVNNEQF